The 27 T cell receptor beta chains below all came from one sample that was sequenced in a study of blood T cell repertoires in COVID-19. Generated by immunoSEQ multiplex PCR, the TCRdb table keeps only in-frame clones and is missing some. In the table there are about 160,000 clones, about 77% of which are singletons. The source material was peripheral blood. Source of these receptors: a woman over 75 with acute or convalescent COVID-19.

The chain employs TRBV28 and TRBJ1-4; 9 bases are shared with TRBD1. Germline CDR1 reads MDHEN; CDR2 reads SYDVKM. The CDR3 has 14 residues. V lost 3 bases to trimming and J lost 8 bases; unmatched junction nucleotides: 4. The CDR3 here is CASSFGDRGEKLFF. DNA for the CDR3: TGTGCCAGCAGTTTCGGAGACAGGGGGGAAAAACTGTTTTTT. Complete variable domain (other parts from reference TRBV28 and TRBJ1-4): DVKVTQSSRYLVKRTGEKVFLECVQDMDHENMFWYRQDPGLGLRLIYFSYDVKMKEKGDIPEGYSVSREKKERFSLILESASTNQTSMYLCASSFGDRGEKLFFGSGTQLSVL.

The chain joins TRBV3-1 (or the pseudogene TRBV3-2) to TRBJ1-3, with 8 nucleotides matching TRBD1. Trimming removed 6 bases from V and 4 bases from J; junction bases left unmatched: 2. CDR1 is LGHDT and CDR2 is YNNKEL in the germline V gene (reference sequence). The CDR3 has 13 residues. The CDR3: CASRTGAGNTIYF. The CDR3 bases are TGTGCCAGCAGGACAGGGGCGGGAAACACCATATATTTT.

In its sample, this clone was seen once. The chain carries TRBV5-6 and TRBJ2-5, with D possibly matching TRBD2 (6 bases). CDR3 length equals 16 residues. Germline V gives CDR1 SGHDT, CDR2 YYEEEE. The germline V and J ends were trimmed by 4 bases and 5 bases, with 21 bases remaining between them. The CDR3 DNA reads as TGTGCCAGCAGCACCCGGGACTCTGGGTGGTGGGAGACCCAGTACTTC. The encoded protein is CASSTRDSGWWETQYF. The complete variable domain, with remaining parts taken from reference TRBV5-6 and TRBJ2-5, reads DAGVTQSPTHLIKTRGQQVTLRCSPKSGHDTVSWYQQALGQGPQFIFQYYEEEERQRGNFPDRFSGHQFPNYSSELNVNALLLGDSALYLCASSTRDSGWWETQYFGPGTRLLVL.

V gene TRBV3-1 (or the pseudogene TRBV3-2) combines with J gene TRBJ2-7; D remains unclear. Trimming shortened V by 1 base and J by 6 bases, and 7 bases separated the two germline ends. Germline V CDR1 and CDR2: LGHDT, YNNKEL (reference sequence). The CDR3 sequence is 12 residues long. CDR3 bases: TGTGCCAGCAGCCAAGGGCTCCGCGAGCAGTACTTC. Translation gives CASSQGLREQYF.

The rearrangement joins TRBV29-1 to TRBJ1-3; a weak D match, TRBD1 (6 bases). The CDR3 is 14 amino acids. Looked up from germline, CDR1 is SQVTM and CDR2 is ANQGSEA. The ends were cut back, 6 bases at V and 4 bases at J, with 16 bases in the middle. The CDR3 coding sequence is TGCAGCGTGGGGGCCCCTGGACCCGGAAACACCATATATTTT. It codes for CSVGAPGPGNTIYF.

This chain uses TRBV4-1 with TRBJ1-6; no clear D. Germline-derived CDR1 and CDR2 are MGHRA and YSYEKL. Trimming stripped 1 base from V and 6 bases from J, with 10 bases between. CDR3 length: 15 residues. The CDR3: CASSQAGMGNSPLHF. DNA for the CDR3: TGCGCCAGCAGCCAAGCGGGGATGGGTAATTCACCCCTCCACTTT.

The chain carries TRBV6-2 or TRBV6-3 and TRBJ1-5; 9 nucleotides match TRBD1. V dropped 6 bases and J dropped 6; count of bases not matched to a gene: 9. This CDR3 spans 15 amino acids. Germline CDR1 is MNHEY and CDR2 is SVGEGT. CDR3 coding DNA: TGTGCCAGCAGCCTAGGACAGGGGCAGGGTCAGCCCCAGCATTTT. Translation gives CASSLGQGQGQPQHF.

In its sample, this clone was seen many times. This sequence joins TRBV4-1 and TRBJ1-4; the D is unclear. The ends were cut back, 2 bases at V and 10 bases at J, with 14 bases in the middle. Germline loops: CDR1 MGHRA, CDR2 YSYEKL. The CDR3 contains 14 residues. In nucleotides, the CDR3 is TGCGCCAGCAGCCAAACCCTGGGCTTGGGAAAACTGTTTTTT. Its protein product is CASSQTLGLGKLFF.

The sample holds one count of this clone. The genes are TRBV9 and TRBJ1-1; D gene unclear. Per germline, CDR1 SGDLS and CDR2 YYNGEE. CDR3 length equals 13 residues. V lost 1 base to trimming and J lost 1 base, with 5 bases between them. CDR3: CASSVIGNTEAFF. In DNA, the CDR3 is TGTGCCAGCAGCGTAATCGGGAACACTGAAGCTTTCTTT.

V gene TRBV15 combines with J gene TRBJ2-5; 8 bases map to TRBD1. V shed 3 bases and J 5 bases; nucleotides not matched to a gene: 8. Germline assignment: CDR1 LNHNV and CDR2 YYDKDF (reference sequence). The CDR3 loop spans 15 amino acids. This chain's CDR3 is CATSSTGGTMETQYF. The CDR3 nucleotides are TGTGCCACCAGCAGTACAGGGGGGACGATGGAGACCCAGTACTTC.

The chain recombines TRBV29-1 with TRBJ2-1, with TRBD2 identical over 8 bases. V shed 7 bases, J shed 4 bases, and the junction held 9 bases outside the gene matches. The CDR3 is 14 residues long. Germline V gene lookup returns CDR1 SQVTM and CDR2 ANQGSEA. CDR3 amino acids: CSGSAGVVYNEQFF. The CDR3 coding sequence is TGCAGCGGGTCAGCGGGGGTTGTGTACAATGAGCAGTTCTTC.

The chain recombines TRBV18 with TRBJ1-1, with D unclear. V shed 5 bases and J shed 0 bases, with 7 bases lying between them. The CDR3 consists of 13 residues. From germline, CDR1 is KGHSH and CDR2 LQKENI. The CDR3 DNA reads TGTGCCAGCTCATCCGGGATGAACACTGAAGCTTTCTTT. It yields the protein CASSSGMNTEAFF.

The chain has TRBV6-5 and TRBJ2-7; 7 nucleotides match TRBD1. Losses at the gene ends were 7 bases for V and 6 bases for J; bases not matched to a gene: 12. This CDR3 contains 14 residues. Germline V gives CDR1 MNHEY, CDR2 SVGAGI. As DNA, the CDR3 is TGTGCCAGCACCTTTGACAGGGCCTCGGGCGAGCAGTACTTC. Translating it yields CASTFDRASGEQYF.

The chain combines TRBV24-1 with TRBJ2-5; D perhaps matches TRBD1 (5 bases). The CDR3 is 14 residues long. V dropped 9 bases and J dropped 1 base, with 14 bases sitting between them. The germline gives CDR1 KGHDR, CDR2 SFDVKD. CDR3 nucleotide sequence: TGTGCCACCCTTCCAAGGGGTACCCAAGAGACCCAGTACTTC. Translation: CATLPRGTQETQYF.

The chain joins TRBV4-1 to TRBJ1-2; unclear D gene. V lost 0 bases and J 7 bases, leaving 12 bases between the germline ends. Germline V lookup: CDR1 MGHRA, CDR2 YSYEKL. The CDR3 is 14 amino acids. Here the CDR3 reads CASSQESRASGYTF. The CDR3 DNA reads as TGCGCCAGCAGCCAAGAGTCGAGGGCGAGTGGCTACACCTTC.

The V and J genes are TRBV6-4 and TRBJ2-1; the D gene is possibly TRBD1 (6 bases). V lost 6 bases and J lost 4, with 13 bases in between. CDR3 size: 14 residues. Germline V gene data show CDR1 as MRHNA and CDR2 as SNTAGT. CDR3 region: CASSLDRAYNEQFF. The CDR3 DNA follows: TGTGCCAGCAGCCTGGACAGAGCATACAATGAGCAGTTCTTC.

The V gene is TRBV28, the J gene TRBJ1-2; D is perhaps TRBD1 (5 bases). This CDR3 is 11 amino acids long. Germline CDR1 MDHEN, CDR2 SYDVKM. The germline V and J ends were trimmed by 9 bases and 3 bases, with 8 bases remaining between them. The CDR3 protein is CASKGDYGYTF. The CDR3 bases are TGTGCCAGTAAAGGGGACTATGGCTACACCTTC.

CDR3 amino acids: CASSLYGQGMDEQFF. The CDR3, as DNA: TGCGCCAGCAGCTTGTATGGACAGGGGATGGATGAGCAGTTCTTC. The chain couples TRBV5-1 to TRBJ2-1; 9 bases map to TRBD1. This CDR3 spans 15 amino acids. The junction had 7 bases not matched to a gene; V was cut back by 1 base and J by 8 bases. Germline V CDR1 and CDR2: SGHRS, YFSETQ.

CDR3 sequence reads: CASSLWRGGLQETQYF. The CDR3 DNA reads as TGTGCCAGCAGCTTATGGCGGGGAGGACTTCAAGAGACCCAGTACTTC. V usage is TRBV7-9 and J usage is TRBJ2-5; a weak D match, TRBD2 (6 bases). Per germline, CDR1 SEHNR and CDR2 FQNEAQ (reference sequence). The CDR3 covers 16 residues. Trimming removed 2 bases at V and 2 bases at J, with 15 bases between.

The chain has TRBV2 and TRBJ2-2; 7 positions agree with TRBD1. Germline V gene data show CDR1 as SNHLY and CDR2 as FYNNEI. V lost 5 bases to trimming and J lost 4 bases; unmatched junction nucleotides: 7. This CDR3 contains 15 residues. CDR3 bases: TGTGCCAGCAGTAACAGGGGTACGGCCACCGGGGAGCTGTTTTTT. This gives the protein CASSNRGTATGELFF. Based on the CDR3 plus reference TRBV2 and TRBJ2-2, the full variable domain is EPEVTQTPSHQVTQMGQEVILRCVPISNHLYFYWYRQILGQKVEFLVSFYNNEISEKSEIFDDQFSVERPDGSNFTLKIRSTKLEDSAMYFCASSNRGTATGELFFGEGSRLTVL.

The chain carries TRBV29-1 and TRBJ1-1; 8 nucleotides match TRBD1. CDR1 and CDR2 (germline): SQVTM, ANQGSEA. The CDR3 covers 13 residues. The V gene end was trimmed by 5 bases and the J gene end by 1 base; junction bases not matched to a gene: 3. The CDR3 DNA follows: TGCAGCGTTATGGGACAGGCGAACACTGAAGCTTTCTTT. Residues: CSVMGQANTEAFF.

The V call is TRBV5-1, the J call TRBJ2-5; possible D gene TRBD2, 5 bases. The CDR3 is made up of 14 amino acids. Germline CDR1 is SGHRS and CDR2 is YFSETQ. The ends were cut back, 0 bases at V and 2 bases at J, with 8 bases in the middle. The CDR3 reads CASSLGTEQETQYF. DNA of the CDR3: TGCGCCAGCAGCTTGGGGACTGAGCAAGAGACCCAGTACTTC.

The genes are TRBV19 and TRBJ2-7, with D unresolved. CDR1 is LNHDA, CDR2 SQIVND, per germline (reference sequence). This CDR3 spans 14 amino acids. V gave up 2 bases and J gave up 0 bases, with 8 bases separating them. The CDR3 is CASSILGASYEQYF. CDR3 coding DNA: TGTGCCAGTAGTATACTCGGTGCCTCCTACGAGCAGTACTTC.

The rearrangement links TRBV27 to TRBJ1-2, with D unclear. Per germline, CDR1 MNHEY and CDR2 SMNVEV (reference sequence). This CDR3 comprises 14 residues. Trimming pared 5 bases from V and 3 bases from J, leaving 13 bases between. In DNA form, the CDR3 reads TGTGCCAGCAGTCCAACTTCCAATTACTATGGCTACACCTTC. It encodes CASSPTSNYYGYTF.

The rearrangement joins TRBV9 to TRBJ2-7; tentatively, D is TRBD2 (6 bases). The germline CDR1 and CDR2 sequences are SGDLS and YYNGEE. Trimming stripped 3 bases from V and 6 bases from J, with 10 bases between. CDR3 length: 12 amino acids. DNA of the CDR3: TGTGCCAGCAGCGGCCCCGGGGGCGAGCAGTACTTC. Translation: CASSGPGGEQYF.

The rearrangement links TRBV19 to TRBJ1-3; 9 bases fit TRBD1. The germline CDR1 and CDR2 sequences are LNHDA and SQIVND (reference sequence). The CDR3 covers 16 residues. Trimming took 4 bases from V and 2 from J; bases not matched to a gene: 6. DNA for the CDR3: TGTGCCAGTAGTAAAACCGGGACAGGGACTGGAAACACCATATATTTT. Encoded protein: CASSKTGTGTGNTIYF.

V is TRBV4-1 and J is TRBJ2-1; D unresolved. Germline V CDR1 and CDR2: MGHRA, YSYEKL. The CDR3 is 15 residues long. V shed 0 bases and J shed 0 bases, with 6 bases lying between them. The CDR3 spells CASSQDKSSYNEQFF. CDR3 sequence (DNA): TGCGCCAGCAGCCAAGACAAGAGCTCCTACAATGAGCAGTTCTTC.